This section outlines one TCR beta chain sequence together with its context. The protocol was immunoSEQ multiplex PCR, while the TCRdb copy is restricted to in-frame clones and leaves out a portion. The sample has about 35,000 clones, about 84% seen once; the top ten hold about a sixth. Germline V gives CDR1 MNHEY, CDR2 SMNVEV (reference sequence). The length of the CDR3 is 13 residues. With 7 bases clipped from V and 5 bases from J, the junction kept 7 bases outside the gene matches. This sample stems from a study of OX40 agonist ivuxolimab in advanced cancers. Here the sequenced sample was CD4+ or CD8+ T cells sorted from blood, taken in a trial of the OX40 agonist ivuxolimab. The sequence derives from an adult with an advanced solid tumor such as melanoma, head and neck, liver or kidney cancer. This chain joins TRBV27 and TRBJ2-7; TRBD2 aligns across 8 bases. The CDR3 spells CASTAGGVHEQYF. DNA of the CDR3: TGTGCCAGCACAGCCGGGGGGGTGCACGAGCAGTACTTC.